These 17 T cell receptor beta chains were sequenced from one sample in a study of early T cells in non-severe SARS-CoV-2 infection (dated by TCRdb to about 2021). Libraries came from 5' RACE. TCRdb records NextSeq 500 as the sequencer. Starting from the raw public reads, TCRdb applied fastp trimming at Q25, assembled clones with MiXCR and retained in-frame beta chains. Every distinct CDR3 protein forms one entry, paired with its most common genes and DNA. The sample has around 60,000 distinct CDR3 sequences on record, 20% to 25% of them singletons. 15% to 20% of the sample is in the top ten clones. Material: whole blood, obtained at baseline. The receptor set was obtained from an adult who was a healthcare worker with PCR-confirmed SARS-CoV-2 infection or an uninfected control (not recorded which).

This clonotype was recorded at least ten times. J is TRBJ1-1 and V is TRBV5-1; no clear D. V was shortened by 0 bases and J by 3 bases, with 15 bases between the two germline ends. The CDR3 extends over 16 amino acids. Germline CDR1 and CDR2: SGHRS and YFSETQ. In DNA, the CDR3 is TGCGCCAGCAGCTTGGGCCATTCGATTGGGGACACTGAAGCTTTCTTT. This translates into CASSLGHSIGDTEAFF.

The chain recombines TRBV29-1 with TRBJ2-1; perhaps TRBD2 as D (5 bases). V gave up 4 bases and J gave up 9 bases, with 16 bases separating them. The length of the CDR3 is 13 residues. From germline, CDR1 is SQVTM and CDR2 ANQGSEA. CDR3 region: CSVAGRAVGEQFF. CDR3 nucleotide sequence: TGCAGCGTTGCGGGAAGGGCCGTCGGTGAGCAGTTCTTC.

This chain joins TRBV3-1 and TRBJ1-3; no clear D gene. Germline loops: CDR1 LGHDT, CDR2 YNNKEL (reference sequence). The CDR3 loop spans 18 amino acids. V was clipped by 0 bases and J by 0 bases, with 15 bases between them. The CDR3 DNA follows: TGTGCCAGCAGCCAAGATATGTTTAGGGCGTACTCTGGAAACACCATATATTTT. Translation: CASSQDMFRAYSGNTIYF.

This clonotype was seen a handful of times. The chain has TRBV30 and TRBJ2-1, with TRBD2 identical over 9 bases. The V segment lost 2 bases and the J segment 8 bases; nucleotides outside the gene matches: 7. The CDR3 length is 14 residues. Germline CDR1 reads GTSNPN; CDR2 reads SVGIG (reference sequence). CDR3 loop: CAWSQAGGLDEQFF. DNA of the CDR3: TGTGCCTGGAGTCAAGCGGGGGGCTTGGATGAGCAGTTCTTC.

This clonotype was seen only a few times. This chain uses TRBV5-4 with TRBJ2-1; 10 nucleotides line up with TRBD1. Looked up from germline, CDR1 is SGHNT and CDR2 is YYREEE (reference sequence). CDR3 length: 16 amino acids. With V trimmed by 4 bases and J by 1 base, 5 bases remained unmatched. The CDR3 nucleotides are TGTGCCAGCAGCGGGGGGACAGGGGCGTCCTACAATGAGCAGTTCTTC. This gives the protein CASSGGTGASYNEQFF. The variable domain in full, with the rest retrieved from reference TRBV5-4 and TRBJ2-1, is ETGVTQSPTHLIKTRGQQVTLRCSSQSGHNTVSWYQQALGQGPQFIFQYYREEENGRGNFPPRFSGLQFPNYSSELNVNALELDDSALYLCASSGGTGASYNEQFFGPGTRLTVL.

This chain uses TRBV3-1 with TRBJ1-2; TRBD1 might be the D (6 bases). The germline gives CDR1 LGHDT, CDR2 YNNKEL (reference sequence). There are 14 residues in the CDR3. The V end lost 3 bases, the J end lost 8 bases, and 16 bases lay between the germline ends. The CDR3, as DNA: TGTGCCAGCAGCCACCAGGACAGAACTTTAGGCTACACCTTC. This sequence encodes CASSHQDRTLGYTF.

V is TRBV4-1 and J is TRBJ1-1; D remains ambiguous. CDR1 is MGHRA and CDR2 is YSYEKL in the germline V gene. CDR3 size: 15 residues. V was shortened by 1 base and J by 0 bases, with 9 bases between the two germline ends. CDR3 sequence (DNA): TGCGCCAGCAGCCAAGCTGGAAGCATGAACACTGAAGCTTTCTTT. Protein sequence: CASSQAGSMNTEAFF.

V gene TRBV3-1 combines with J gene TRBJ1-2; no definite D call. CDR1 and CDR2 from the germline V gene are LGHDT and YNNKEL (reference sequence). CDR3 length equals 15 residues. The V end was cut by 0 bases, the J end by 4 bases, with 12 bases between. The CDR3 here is CASSQDRRSGYGYTF. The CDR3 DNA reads TGTGCCAGCAGCCAAGATCGAAGATCAGGCTATGGCTACACCTTC.

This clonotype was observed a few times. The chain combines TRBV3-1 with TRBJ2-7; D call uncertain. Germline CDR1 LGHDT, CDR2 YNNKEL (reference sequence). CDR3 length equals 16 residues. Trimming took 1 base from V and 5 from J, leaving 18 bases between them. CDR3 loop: CASSQGGRAFPHEQYF. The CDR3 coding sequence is TGTGCCAGCAGCCAAGGGGGAAGAGCGTTTCCCCACGAGCAGTACTTC.

Here the CDR3 DNA reads TGTGCCAGCAGCTTAATACCCGCAGATACGCAGTATTTT. Amino acid sequence: CASSLIPADTQYF. The chain carries TRBV7-9 and TRBJ2-3; D is uncertain. This CDR3 spans 13 amino acids. Germline loops: CDR1 SEHNR, CDR2 FQNEAQ (reference sequence). V was cut by 2 bases and J by 4 bases, with 7 bases left in between.

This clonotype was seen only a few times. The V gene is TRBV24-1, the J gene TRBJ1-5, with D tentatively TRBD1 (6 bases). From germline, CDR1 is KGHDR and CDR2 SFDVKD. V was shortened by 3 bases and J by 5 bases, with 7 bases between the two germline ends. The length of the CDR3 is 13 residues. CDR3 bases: TGTGCCACCAGTGATAGGGGGGATCAGCCCCAGCATTTT. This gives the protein CATSDRGDQPQHF.

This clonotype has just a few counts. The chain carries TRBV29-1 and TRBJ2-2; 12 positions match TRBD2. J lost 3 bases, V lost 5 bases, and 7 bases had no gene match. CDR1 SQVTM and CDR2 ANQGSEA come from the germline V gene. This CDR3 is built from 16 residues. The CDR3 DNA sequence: TGCAGCGTTAGAGCTAGCGGGGGGGAATACACCGGGGAGCTGTTTTTT. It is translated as CSVRASGGEYTGELFF.

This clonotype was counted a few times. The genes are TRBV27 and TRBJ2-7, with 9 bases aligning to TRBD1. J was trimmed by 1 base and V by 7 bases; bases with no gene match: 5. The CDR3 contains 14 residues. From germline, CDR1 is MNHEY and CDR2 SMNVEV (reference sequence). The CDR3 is CASKRDRASYEQYF. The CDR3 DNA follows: TGTGCCAGCAAGAGGGACAGGGCTTCCTACGAGCAGTACTTC.

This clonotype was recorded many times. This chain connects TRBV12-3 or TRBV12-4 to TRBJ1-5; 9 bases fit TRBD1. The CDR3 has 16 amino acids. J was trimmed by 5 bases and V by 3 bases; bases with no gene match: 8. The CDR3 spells CASSLGDRVAYQPQHF. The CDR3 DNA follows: TGTGCCAGCAGTTTGGGGGACAGGGTTGCATATCAGCCCCAGCATTTT.

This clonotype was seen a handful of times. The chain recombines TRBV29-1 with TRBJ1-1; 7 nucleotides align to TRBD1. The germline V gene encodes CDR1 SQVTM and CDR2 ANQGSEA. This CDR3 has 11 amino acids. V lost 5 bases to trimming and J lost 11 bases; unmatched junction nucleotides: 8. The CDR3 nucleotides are TGCAGCGTTCGAGGGGGCCTAGGGGCTTTCTTT. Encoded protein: CSVRGGLGAFF.

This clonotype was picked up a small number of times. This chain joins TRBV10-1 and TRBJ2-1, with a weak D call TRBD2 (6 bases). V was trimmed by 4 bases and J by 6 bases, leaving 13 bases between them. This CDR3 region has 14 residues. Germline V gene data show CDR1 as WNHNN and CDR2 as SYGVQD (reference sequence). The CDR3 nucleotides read TGCGCCAGCAGTGCTAACGGGGGACCCAATGAGCAGTTCTTC. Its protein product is CASSANGGPNEQFF.

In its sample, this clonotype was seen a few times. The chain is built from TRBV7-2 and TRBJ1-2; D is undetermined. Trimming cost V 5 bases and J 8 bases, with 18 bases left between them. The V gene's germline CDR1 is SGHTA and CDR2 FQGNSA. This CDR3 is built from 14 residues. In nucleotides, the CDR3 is TGTGCCAGCAGCCGGTTATCAGCGCGTTGGGGCTACACCTTC. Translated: CASSRLSARWGYTF.